This T cell receptor beta chain derives from a study of blood T cell repertoires in COVID-19. The V and J ends lost 4 bases and 10 bases respectively, with 11 bases between them. Germline-derived CDR1 and CDR2 are SGHTA and FQGNSA. CDR3 length equals 12 residues. The table came from immunoSEQ multiplex PCR; TCRdb's copy has only in-frame clones and leaves some out. The sample gives roughly 200,000 clones, about 83% of which show up once; approximately 4.9% is in the top ten. Cohorts were based on clinical histories the participants reported. Exposed participants encountered a COVID-19 case during the 2 weeks preceding study entry.

This chain joins TRBV7-2 and TRBJ2-1, with D possibly being TRBD2 (5 bases). This clonotype was obtained from a woman aged 45-60 years who had been exposed to COVID-19. The sequenced sample consisted of PBMCs or T cells enriched from blood (not recorded which). The CDR3 spells CASSYPGLEQFF. Here the CDR3 DNA reads TGTGCCAGCAGCTACCCGGGGTTGGAGCAGTTCTTC.